Listed below are T cell receptor beta chains from one sample, sequenced in a study of T-cell memory formation after mild COVID-19. From the 5' RACE reads, TCRdb called clonotypes with MiXCR, one entry per CDR3 protein. The sample yields hundreds of thousands of distinct CDR3 sequences, roughly 20% seen once. Sequencing was performed on PBMCs or a T cell subset sorted from them (not recorded which). Receptors were obtained from an adult woman who had mild COVID-19 (a few samples of this study predate the infection). Cell type and time point are not known. CDR3s include the opening cysteine and the closing phenylalanine or tryptophan.

V gene: TRBV11-2
J gene: TRBJ2-2
CDR3 protein: CASSLDRGGVGELFF

V gene: TRBV27
J gene: TRBJ1-1
CDR3 protein: CASSNRGQYTEAFF

V gene: TRBV24-1
J gene: TRBJ2-1
CDR3 protein: CATSDGTSGSHSYNEQFF

V gene: TRBV4-1
J gene: TRBJ2-1
CDR3 protein: CASSQLLAGGGNEQFF

V gene: TRBV7-9
J gene: TRBJ2-3
CDR3 protein: CASSQSSGDTQYF

V gene: TRBV4-2
J gene: TRBJ2-3
CDR3 protein: CASSQDDRPPDTDTQYF

V gene: TRBV20-1
J gene: TRBJ1-1
CDR3 protein: CSALGLEGRTEAFF

V gene: TRBV20-1
J gene: TRBJ2-1
CDR3 protein: CSARGSSGPEQFF

V gene: TRBV5-4
J gene: TRBJ2-5
CDR3 protein: CASSPRTSGAKETQYF

V gene: TRBV20-1
J gene: TRBJ1-4
CDR3 protein: CSARDSRGAEKLFF

V gene: TRBV29-1
J gene: TRBJ1-2
CDR3 protein: CSVTDRAYGYTF

V gene: TRBV7-9
J gene: TRBJ1-2
CDR3 protein: CASTLQGNYGYTF

V gene: TRBV24-1
J gene: TRBJ2-1
CDR3 protein: CATSVSGGPNEQFF

V gene: TRBV4-1
J gene: TRBJ1-2
CDR3 protein: CASSQDLQTYGYTF

V gene: TRBV5-6
J gene: TRBJ2-5
CDR3 protein: CASSLVAGGRETQYF

V gene: TRBV3-1
J gene: TRBJ2-5
CDR3 protein: CASSPPQRDQETQYF

V gene: TRBV7-2
J gene: TRBJ2-3
CDR3 protein: CASSTDYHTDTQYF

V gene: TRBV12-3/TRBV12-4
J gene: TRBJ2-1
CDR3 protein: CASSLGYRDSEQFF

V gene: TRBV7-2
J gene: TRBJ1-4
CDR3 protein: CASSVLGGFNEKLFF

V gene: TRBV11-2
J gene: TRBJ1-1
CDR3 protein: CASSLTTGTNTEAFF

V gene: TRBV6-1
J gene: TRBJ1-5
CDR3 protein: CASSEGQNQGGNQPQHF

V gene: TRBV12-3/TRBV12-4
J gene: TRBJ2-7
CDR3 protein: CASSLGQTYSYEQYF

V gene: TRBV7-3
J gene: TRBJ2-7
CDR3 protein: CASSLDPGSPYEQYF

V gene: TRBV7-6
J gene: TRBJ1-1
CDR3 protein: CASSSAGTEAFF

V gene: TRBV9
J gene: TRBJ2-1
CDR3 protein: CASSLSGLAYNEQFF

V gene: TRBV7-2
J gene: TRBJ2-7
CDR3 protein: CASSFGTGRREQYF

V gene: TRBV29-1
J gene: TRBJ2-2
CDR3 protein: CSGTEANTGELFF

V gene: TRBV5-1
J gene: TRBJ2-5
CDR3 protein: CASSRGGSSGQETQYF

V gene: TRBV29-1
J gene: TRBJ1-1
CDR3 protein: CSVAFQGLNTEAFF

V gene: TRBV10-3
J gene: TRBJ2-2
CDR3 protein: CASRATEVTGELFF

V gene: TRBV3-1
J gene: TRBJ2-2
CDR3 protein: CASSHHGADTGELFF

V gene: TRBV18
J gene: TRBJ2-7
CDR3 protein: CASSQYRDRDRYEQYF

V gene: TRBV15
J gene: TRBJ2-7
CDR3 protein: CATSRILYYEQYF

V gene: TRBV12-3/TRBV12-4
J gene: TRBJ1-1
CDR3 protein: CASSLANRVTEAFF